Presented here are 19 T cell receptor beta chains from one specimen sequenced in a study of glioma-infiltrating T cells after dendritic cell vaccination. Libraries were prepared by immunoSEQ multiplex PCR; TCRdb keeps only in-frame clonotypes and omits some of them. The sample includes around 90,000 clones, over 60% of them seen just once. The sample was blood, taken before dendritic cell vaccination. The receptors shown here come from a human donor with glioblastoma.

DNA for the CDR3: TGCGCCAGCAGCTTGGCCGCCTACCGGGGACAGAGAAACTTTTCACCTTACGAGCAGTACTTC. It specifies CASSLAAYRGQRNFSPYEQYF. This chain links TRBV5-1 with TRBJ2-7, with 7 positions matching TRBD1. Germline CDR1 and CDR2: SGHRS and YFSETQ. This CDR3 spans 21 amino acids. J lost 4 bases, V lost 0 bases, and 25 bases had no gene match.

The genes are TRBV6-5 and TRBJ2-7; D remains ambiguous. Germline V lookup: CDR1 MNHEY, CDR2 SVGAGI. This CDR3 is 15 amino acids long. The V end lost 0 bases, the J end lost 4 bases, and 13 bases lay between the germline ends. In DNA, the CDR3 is TGTGCCAGCAGTTACTCGTCCAGTTGGTTATACGAGCAGTACTTC. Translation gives CASSYSSSWLYEQYF.

CDR3 in amino acids: CASSQPTRGNYEQYF. In DNA form, the CDR3 reads TGCGCCAGCAGCCAACCCACAAGGGGAAACTACGAGCAGTACTTC. The chain joins TRBV4-1 to TRBJ2-7, with D maybe TRBD1 (5 bases). The V end was cut by 2 bases, the J end by 3 bases, with 14 bases between. The CDR3 runs to 15 residues. Per the germline V gene, CDR1 is MGHRA and CDR2 is YSYEKL.

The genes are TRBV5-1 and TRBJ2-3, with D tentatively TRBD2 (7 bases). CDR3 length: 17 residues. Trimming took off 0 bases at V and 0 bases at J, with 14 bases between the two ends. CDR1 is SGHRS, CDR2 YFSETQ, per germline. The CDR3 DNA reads TGCGCCAGCAGCTTGGCCCAAGGGGGGGGGAGCACAGATACGCAGTATTTT. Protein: CASSLAQGGGSTDTQYF.

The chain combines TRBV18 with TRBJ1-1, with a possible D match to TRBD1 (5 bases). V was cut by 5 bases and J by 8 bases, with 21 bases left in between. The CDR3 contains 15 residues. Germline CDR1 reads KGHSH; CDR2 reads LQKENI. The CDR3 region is CASSEGRAQGSEAFF. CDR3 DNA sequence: TGTGCCAGCTCAGAGGGGAGGGCCCAAGGGTCGGAAGCTTTCTTT.

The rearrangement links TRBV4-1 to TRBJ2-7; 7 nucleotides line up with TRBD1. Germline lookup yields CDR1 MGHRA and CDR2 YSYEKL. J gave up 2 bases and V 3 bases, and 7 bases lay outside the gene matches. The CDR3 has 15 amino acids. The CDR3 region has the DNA TGCGCCAGCAGCCAGAGGGGACAGTCCCCCTACGAGCAGTACTTC. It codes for CASSQRGQSPYEQYF.

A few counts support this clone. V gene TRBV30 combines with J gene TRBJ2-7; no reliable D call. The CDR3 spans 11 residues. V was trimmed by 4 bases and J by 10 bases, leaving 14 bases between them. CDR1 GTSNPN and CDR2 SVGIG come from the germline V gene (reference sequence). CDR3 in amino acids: CAWNRGLSQYF. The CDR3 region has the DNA TGTGCCTGGAATCGTGGGCTCTCCCAGTACTTC. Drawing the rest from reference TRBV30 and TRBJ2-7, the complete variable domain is SQTIHQWPATLVQPVGSPLSLECTVEGTSNPNLYWYRQAAGRGLQLLFYSVGIGQISSEVPQNLSASRPQDRQFILSSKKLLLSDSGFYLCAWNRGLSQYFGPGTRLTVT.

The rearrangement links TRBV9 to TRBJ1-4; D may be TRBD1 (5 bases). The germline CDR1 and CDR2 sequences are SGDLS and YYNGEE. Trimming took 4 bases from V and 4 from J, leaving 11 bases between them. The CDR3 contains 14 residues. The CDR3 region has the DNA TGTGCCAGCAGCCCTCAGGGTCTTAATGAAAAACTGTTTTTT. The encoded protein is CASSPQGLNEKLFF.

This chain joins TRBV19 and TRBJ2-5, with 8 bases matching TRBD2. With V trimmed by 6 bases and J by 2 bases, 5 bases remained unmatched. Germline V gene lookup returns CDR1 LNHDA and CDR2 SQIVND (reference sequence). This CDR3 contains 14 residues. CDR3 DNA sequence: TGTGCCAGTAGCCCTACTAGCGGACAAGAGACCCAGTACTTC. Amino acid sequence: CASSPTSGQETQYF.

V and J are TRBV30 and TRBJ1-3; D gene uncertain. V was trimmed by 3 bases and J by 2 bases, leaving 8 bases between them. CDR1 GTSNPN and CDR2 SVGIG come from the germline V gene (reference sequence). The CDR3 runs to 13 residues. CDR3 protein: CAWSAGPGNTIYF. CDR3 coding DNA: TGTGCCTGGAGCGCTGGGCCTGGAAACACCATATATTTT.

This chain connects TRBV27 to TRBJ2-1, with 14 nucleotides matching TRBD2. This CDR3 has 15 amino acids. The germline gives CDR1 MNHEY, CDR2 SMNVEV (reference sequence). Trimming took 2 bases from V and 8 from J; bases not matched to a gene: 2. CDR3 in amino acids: CASSLGTSGSDEQFF. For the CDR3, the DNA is TGTGCCAGCAGTTTAGGGACTAGCGGGAGCGATGAGCAGTTCTTC.

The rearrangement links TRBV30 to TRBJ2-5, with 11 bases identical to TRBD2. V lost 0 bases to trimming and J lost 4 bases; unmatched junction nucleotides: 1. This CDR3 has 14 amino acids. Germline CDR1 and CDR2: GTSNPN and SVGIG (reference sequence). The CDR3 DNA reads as TGTGCCTGGAGTGTGGGACTAGCGGTAGAGACCCAGTACTTC. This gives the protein CAWSVGLAVETQYF.

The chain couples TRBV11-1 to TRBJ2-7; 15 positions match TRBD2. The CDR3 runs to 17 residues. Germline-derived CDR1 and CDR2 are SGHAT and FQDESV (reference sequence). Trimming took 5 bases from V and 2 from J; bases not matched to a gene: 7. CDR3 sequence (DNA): TGTGCCAGCAGCCAGGGACTAGCGGGGGGCATCCCCTACGAGCAGTACTTC. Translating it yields CASSQGLAGGIPYEQYF. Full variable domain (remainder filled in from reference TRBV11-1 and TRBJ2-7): EAEVAQSPRYKITEKSQAVAFWCDPISGHATLYWYRQILGQGPELLVQFQDESVVDDSQLPKDRFSAERLKGVDSTLKIQPAELGDSAMYLCASSQGLAGGIPYEQYFGPGTRLTVT.

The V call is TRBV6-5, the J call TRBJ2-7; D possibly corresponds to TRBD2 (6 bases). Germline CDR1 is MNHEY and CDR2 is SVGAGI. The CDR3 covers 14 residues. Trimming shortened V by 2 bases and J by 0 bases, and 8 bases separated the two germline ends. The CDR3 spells CASSYASDSYEQYF. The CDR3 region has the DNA TGTGCCAGCAGTTACGCTAGCGACTCCTACGAGCAGTACTTC.

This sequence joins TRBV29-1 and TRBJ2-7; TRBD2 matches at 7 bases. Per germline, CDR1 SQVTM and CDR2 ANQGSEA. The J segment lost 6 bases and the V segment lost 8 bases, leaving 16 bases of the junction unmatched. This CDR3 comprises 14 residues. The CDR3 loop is CSRKAGESLGEQYF. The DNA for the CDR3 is TGCAGCCGCAAGGCGGGAGAGAGTCTCGGCGAGCAGTACTTC.

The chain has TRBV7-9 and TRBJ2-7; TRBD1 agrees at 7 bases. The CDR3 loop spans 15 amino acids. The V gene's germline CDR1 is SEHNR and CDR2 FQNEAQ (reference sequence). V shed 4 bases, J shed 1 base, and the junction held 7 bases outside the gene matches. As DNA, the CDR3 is TGTGCCAGCAGCTACCGACAGGGTATTTCCTACGAGCAGTACTTC. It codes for CASSYRQGISYEQYF.

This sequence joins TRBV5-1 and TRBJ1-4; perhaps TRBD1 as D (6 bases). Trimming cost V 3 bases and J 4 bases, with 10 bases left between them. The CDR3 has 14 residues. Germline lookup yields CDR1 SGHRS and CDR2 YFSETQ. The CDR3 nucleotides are TGCGCCAGCAGCTCCGGACAGTTTAATGAAAAACTGTTTTTT. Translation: CASSSGQFNEKLFF. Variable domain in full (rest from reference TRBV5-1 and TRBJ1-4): KAGVTQTPRYLIKTRGQQVTLSCSPISGHRSVSWYQQTPGQGLQFLFEYFSETQRNKGNFPGRFSGRQFSNSRSEMNVSTLELGDSALYLCASSSGQFNEKLFFGSGTQLSVL.

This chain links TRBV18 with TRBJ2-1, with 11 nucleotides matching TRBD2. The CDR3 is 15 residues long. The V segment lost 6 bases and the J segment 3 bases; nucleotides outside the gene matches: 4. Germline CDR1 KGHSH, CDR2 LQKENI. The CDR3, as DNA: TGTGCCAGCTCCCCCGGGACTAGCGGCTACAATGAGCAGTTCTTC. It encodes CASSPGTSGYNEQFF.

The CDR3 sequence is CASSSLTGNEQYF. Written as DNA, the CDR3 is TGTGCCAGCAGCTCCCTGACAGGGAATGAGCAGTACTTC. V and J are TRBV7-6 and TRBJ2-7; TRBD1 matches 7 bases. Germline values: CDR1 SGHVS, CDR2 FNYEAQ. This CDR3 is built from 13 residues. The V gene end was trimmed by 4 bases and the J gene end by 7 bases; junction bases not matched to a gene: 7.